What follows is one T cell receptor (beta chain) and its context. The antigen it binds to is not known. Per-base quality was not reported, and no clone a single base away is much larger than it. Other DNA sequences in this specimen translate into the identical CDR3. Each collaborating institution followed its own protocols to collect whole blood in K2EDTA tubes. For TCRbeta analysis, collaborators shipped samples in one of three forms: frozen whole blood, isolated PBMCs, or DNA extracted from either of those sample types. The data derive from a study of blood T cell repertoires in COVID-19 (dated by TCRdb to 2018 to 2020). A note on the overall study: Samples from collaborators originated in the United States, Italy and Spain and spanned both the acute and convalescent phases of COVID-19. The material from the prospective study consisted of cDNA or gDNA derived from T cells, B-cell-depleted T cells, or PBMCs. Subjects who had been exposed to COVID-19, were actively infected with it, or had recovered from it provided the deeply sampled blood TCRbeta repertoires that made up the dataset. The repertoires were released in a freely available public database meant as a resource for research on the immune response to SARS-CoV-2. The samples were drawn from two sources: the first 160 participants of the ongoing ImmuneRACE study, and 1,000 to 1,500 subjects contributed by 6 global collaborators. Sample metadata almost always included a de-identified subject ID, COVID-19 status, age in years and sex. Where available, HLA class I and class II types were obtained from metadata supplied by the sample provider rather than from assay-based typing. Here is what the overall study found, with its caveats: The amount of clinical and demographic metadata varied by source and participant and was provided uncurated.

TCRbeta CDR3 regions were amplified from genomic DNA by means of the immunoSEQ Assay, a bias-controlled multiplex PCR. The study's processing was this. The number of nucleated cells in each sample was estimated by amplification of reference gene primers within the assay. Sequence reads were collapsed and filtered to measure the absolute abundance of every unique TCRbeta CDR3 rearrangement. For each sample, productive Simpson clonality was calculated by taking the square root of Simpson's diversity index across productive rearrangements. Held by TCRdb, this immuneACCESS table contains in-frame sequences only and omits some clones. Under half of the omission traces to an unresolved V gene where checked; the cause of the rest is unknown. Clonal size and the V and J genes are those of that table, whereas D and trimming came from the DNA. This sample holds roughly 130,000 clones; just under 85% were observed only once. 3% of the sample is held by the ten biggest clonotypes.

Per the germline V gene, MNHNS is the CDR1 and SASEGT is the CDR2. The CDR3 holds 13 amino acids from the cysteine to the phenylalanine. Of the read, only the CDR3 DNA is kept; its 39 bases are in frame from base 1. Cut back by 3 bases and 4 bases, the V and J ends lie 9 bases apart. In this chain, TRBV6-1 is recombined with TRBJ1-2; a confident D gene designation cannot be given. The receptor was derived from a woman at least 80 years old with acute or convalescent COVID-19. The specimen sequenced was peripheral blood. The nucleotide sequence reads as follows: TGTGCCAGCAGTGAGGCAGGTCGCTATGGCTACACCTTC. Translated, this is CASSEAGRYGYTF.